The entry below describes one TCR beta chain. Its antigen remains unidentified. This sample was taken from a study of T cells expressing NK-cell markers. Study background: Investigators obtained TCR beta repertoires from sorted CD3+CD56+NKG2C+, CD3+CD56+NKG2C- and CD3+CD56-NKG2C+ T cells. In the group of eight sequenced donors, seven were HCMV-seropositive and one was seronegative.

With UMIs, 5'RACE template switching was used to make TCR beta cDNA. From its re-call of the 5' RACE reads, TCRdb lists each CDR3 protein once, without DNA. The sample data list a few hundred thousand distinct CDR3 sequences. Germline lookup yields CDR1 SGHTA and CDR2 FQGNSA. The CDR3 totals 15 residues. Points from the study as a whole: Of the CD8+ T cell pool in about 6 donors, roughly 1.0-8% was accounted for by dominant NKG2C+ clonotypes.

This clonotype originated in a man aged 18-69 years in good health. Sequencing was performed on blood T cells: a sorted CD56 or NKG2C T cell subset, CD4+ or CD8+ T cells, or bulk PBMC T cells (not recorded which). The chain has TRBV7-2 and TRBJ1-4. The chain's CDR3 is CASSLEGPANEKLFF.